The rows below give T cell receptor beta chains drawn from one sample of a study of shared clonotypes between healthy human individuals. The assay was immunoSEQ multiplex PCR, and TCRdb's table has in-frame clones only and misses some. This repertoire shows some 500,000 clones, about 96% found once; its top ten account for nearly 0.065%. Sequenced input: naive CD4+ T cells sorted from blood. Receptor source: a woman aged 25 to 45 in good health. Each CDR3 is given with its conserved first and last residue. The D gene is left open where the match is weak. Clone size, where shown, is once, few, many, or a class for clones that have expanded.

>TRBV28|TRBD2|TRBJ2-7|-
CASSLSSGGRAGEQYF
TGTGCCAGCAGTTTATCCTCCGGCGGGAGGGCGGGCGAGCAGTACTTC
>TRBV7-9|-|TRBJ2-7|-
CASSNNYEQYF
TGTGCCAGCAGCAATAACTACGAGCAGTACTTC
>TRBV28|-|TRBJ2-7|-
CASSLGGASYEQYF
TGTGCCAGCAGTTTGGGGGGGGCCTCCTACGAGCAGTACTTC
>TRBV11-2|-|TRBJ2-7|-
CASRHGFSYEQYF
TGTGCCAGCAGGCATGGCTTCTCCTACGAGCAGTACTTC
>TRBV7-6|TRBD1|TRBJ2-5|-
CAGSSGQGLSQETQYF
TGTGCCGGCAGCTCGGGACAGGGGTTGTCCCAAGAGACCCAGTACTTC
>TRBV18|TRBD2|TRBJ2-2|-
CASSLTSADTGELFF
TGTGCCAGCTCGCTGACTAGCGCCGACACCGGGGAGCTGTTTTTT
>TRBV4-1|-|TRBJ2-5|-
CASSPRGGGTVAPQYF
TGCGCCAGCAGCCCTCGAGGGGGGGGGACCGTAGCGCCCCAGTACTTC
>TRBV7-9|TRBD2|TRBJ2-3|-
CASGTSGTDTQYF
TGTGCCAGCGGGACTAGCGGCACAGATACGCAGTATTTT
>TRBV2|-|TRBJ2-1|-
CASTLGSYNEQFF
TGTGCCAGCACTTTGGGCAGCTACAATGAGCAGTTCTTC
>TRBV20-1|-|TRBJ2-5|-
CSASVETQYF
TGCAGTGCTAGCGTAGAGACCCAGTACTTC
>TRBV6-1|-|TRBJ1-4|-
CASRWGTHNEKLFF
TGTGCCAGCAGGTGGGGGACACATAATGAAAAACTGTTTTTT
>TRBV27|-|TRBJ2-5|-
CASSSTGTSRETQYF
TGTGCCAGCAGTTCCACGGGGACCTCGAGAGAGACCCAGTACTTC
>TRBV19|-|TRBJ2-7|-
CASSEGVRDEQYF
TGTGCCAGTAGTGAGGGGGTTAGGGACGAGCAGTACTTC
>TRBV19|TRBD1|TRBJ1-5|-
CASSMPRDRGRNQPQHF
TGTGCCAGTAGTATGCCCCGGGACAGGGGGCGCAATCAGCCCCAGCATTTT
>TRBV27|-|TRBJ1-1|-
CASSSTSANTEAFF
TGTGCCAGCAGCTCTACCTCAGCGAACACTGAAGCTTTCTTT
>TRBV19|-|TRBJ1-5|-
CASLAIRKGAHKPQHF
TGTGCCAGCCTAGCAATTCGGAAAGGGGCCCACAAGCCCCAGCATTTT
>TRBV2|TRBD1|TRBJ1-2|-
CASNPQGLAYGYTF
TGTGCCAGCAACCCACAGGGGCTGGCCTATGGCTACACCTTC
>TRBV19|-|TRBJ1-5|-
CASRAVGNQPQHF
TGTGCCAGTAGGGCTGTCGGCAATCAGCCCCAGCATTTT
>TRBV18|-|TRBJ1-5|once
CASSPVNSNQPQHF
TGTGCCAGCTCACCGGTCAATAGCAATCAGCCCCAGCATTTT
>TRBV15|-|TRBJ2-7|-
CATSNRLTPNEQYF
TGTGCCACCAGCAACCGGCTCACTCCAAACGAGCAGTACTTC
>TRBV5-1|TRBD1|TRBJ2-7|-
CASSFGDSRHEQYF
TGCGCCAGCAGCTTTGGGGACAGCCGCCACGAGCAGTACTTC
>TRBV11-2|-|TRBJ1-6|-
CASSAFRGSNSPLHF
TGTGCCAGCAGCGCATTCAGGGGCTCCAATTCACCCCTCCACTTT
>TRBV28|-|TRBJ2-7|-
CASSLPPTGEQYF
TGTGCCAGCAGTTTACCACCAACAGGGGAGCAGTACTTC
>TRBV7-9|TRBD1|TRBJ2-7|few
CASSETDRGQQYF
TGTGCCAGCAGCGAAACGGACAGGGGCCAGCAGTACTTC
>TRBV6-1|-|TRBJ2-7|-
CASSDEGAEPYEQYF
TGTGCCAGCAGTGATGAGGGAGCGGAGCCTTACGAGCAGTACTTC
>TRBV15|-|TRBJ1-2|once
CATSRTGGDLGYGYTF
TGTGCCACCAGCAGGACCGGTGGGGATTTGGGCTATGGCTACACCTTC
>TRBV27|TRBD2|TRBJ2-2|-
CASSLASGRLNTGELFF
TGTGCCAGCAGTTTGGCTAGCGGGAGACTTAACACCGGGGAGCTGTTTTTT
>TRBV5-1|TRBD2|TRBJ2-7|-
CASSLYSGRPPYEQYF
TGCGCCAGCAGCTTGTATAGCGGGAGGCCCCCCTACGAGCAGTACTTC
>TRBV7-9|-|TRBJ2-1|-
CASSFLAYNEQFF
TGTGCCAGCAGCTTTTTGGCCTACAATGAGCAGTTCTTC
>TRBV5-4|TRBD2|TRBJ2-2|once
CASSGTRNTGELFF
TGTGCCAGCAGCGGGACTAGGAACACCGGGGAGCTGTTTTTT
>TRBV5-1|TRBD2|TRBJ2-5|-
CASSLVIAGGQETQYF
TGCGCCAGCAGCTTGGTAATAGCGGGAGGGCAAGAGACCCAGTACTTC
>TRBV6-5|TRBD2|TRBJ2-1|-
CASSYGGGPIEQFF
TGTGCCAGCAGTTACGGGGGAGGGCCGATTGAGCAGTTCTTC
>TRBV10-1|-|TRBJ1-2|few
CASSDTRQYGYTF
TGCGCCAGCAGTGATACCAGACAGTATGGCTACACCTTC
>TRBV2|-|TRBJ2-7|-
CASSGTSYEQYF
TGTGCCAGCAGCGGAACCTCCTACGAGCAGTACTTC
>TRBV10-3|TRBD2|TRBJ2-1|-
CAISERGGAGAYNEQFF
TGTGCCATCAGTGAGCGGGGTGGCGCGGGAGCCTACAATGAGCAGTTCTTC
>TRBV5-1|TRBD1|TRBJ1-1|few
CASRQGGTEAFF
TGCGCCAGCAGACAGGGGGGCACTGAAGCTTTCTTT
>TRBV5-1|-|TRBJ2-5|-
CASSGREKGETQYF
TGCGCCAGCAGCGGCCGGGAGAAGGGGGAGACCCAGTACTTC
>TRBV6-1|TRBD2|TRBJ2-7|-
CASRLGSGKIYEQYF
TGTGCCAGCAGATTGGGTAGCGGGAAAATCTACGAGCAGTACTTC
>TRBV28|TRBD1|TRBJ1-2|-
CASSGGQGTFYGYTF
TGTGCCAGCAGTGGGGGACAGGGGACATTCTATGGCTACACCTTC
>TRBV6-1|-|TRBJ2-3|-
CASTEIVDTQYF
TGTGCCAGCACGGAAATCGTTGATACGCAGTATTTT
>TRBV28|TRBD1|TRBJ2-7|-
CASSFSSLRDRAYEQYF
TGTGCCAGCAGTTTTTCTAGTCTCCGGGACAGGGCCTACGAGCAGTACTTC
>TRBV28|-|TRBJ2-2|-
CASSLLSGELFF
TGTGCCAGCAGTTTATTGTCCGGGGAGCTGTTTTTT
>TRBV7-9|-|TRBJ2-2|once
CASSFERTSTGELFF
TGTGCCAGCAGCTTCGAGCGGACTTCGACCGGGGAGCTGTTTTTT
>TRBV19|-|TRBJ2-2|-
CASTPGTSWNTGELFF
TGTGCCAGTACCCCTGGGACATCCTGGAACACCGGGGAGCTGTTTTTT
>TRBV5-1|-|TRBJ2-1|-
CASSLTGGNNEQFF
TGCGCCAGCAGCCTCACAGGAGGGAACAATGAGCAGTTCTTC
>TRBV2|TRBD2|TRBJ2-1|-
CASRPRTSGSSEQFF
TGTGCCAGCAGACCTAGGACTAGCGGGAGTTCTGAGCAGTTCTTC
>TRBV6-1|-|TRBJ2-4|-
CASSERSVAKNIQYF
TGTGCCAGCAGTGAACGGTCCGTAGCCAAAAACATTCAGTACTTC
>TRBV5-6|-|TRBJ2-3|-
CASSLGLGVSTDTQYF
TGTGCCAGCAGCTTGGGATTAGGGGTCAGCACAGATACGCAGTATTTT
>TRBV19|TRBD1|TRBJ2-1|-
CASSHGTDLYNEQFF
TGTGCCAGTAGTCACGGGACAGACCTTTACAATGAGCAGTTCTTC
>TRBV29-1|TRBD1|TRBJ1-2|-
CSVSTGQNYGYTF
TGCAGCGTGTCGACAGGGCAGAACTATGGCTACACCTTC